Below, one T cell receptor beta chain is given with its context. Antigen specificity is unknown. This specimen belongs to a study of CD4 T cells in relation to SARS-CoV-2 and coronaviruses. Study summary: Convalescent donors were aged about 20 to 72, with median roughly 40 years. Findings and limits, study-wide: According to naive versus memory sequencing, detected responses are memory recall, not newly primed.

CDR1 MNHEY and CDR2 SVGAGI come from the germline V gene. V was pared by 8 bases and J by 0 bases, with 2 bases between. This CDR3 contains 11 residues. Generated by immunoSEQ multiplex PCR, the TCRdb table keeps only in-frame clones and is missing some. The profile shows about 54,000 clones, just over 90% of them singletons. Material: naive CD4+ T cells from PBMCs. Stated subset: naive CD4+ T cells isolated by negative enrichment. The chain uses TRBV6-5 and TRBJ1-3; D is uncertain. This clonotype originated in an adult with COVID-19. The CDR3 loop reads CASRSGNTIYF. CDR3 nucleotide sequence: TGTGCCAGCCGCTCTGGAAACACCATATATTTT.